This TCR beta chain comes out of a study of beta chain features in type 1 diabetes (dated by TCRdb to 2017 to 2018). Turning to the overall study: Mean age, gender distribution, total cell number and subset yield were not different between patients and healthy donors. Across all samples, approximately 98,000,000 sorted cells were examined, and cell number per subset correlated strongly with RNA yield. In the study, recently diagnosed type 1 diabetes patients and matched healthy donors were compared on the TCRB repertoires of their sorted circulating CD4+ T cell subsets. Regulatory and stem cell-like memory subsets were obtained from only 8 patients and about eight healthy donors, while naive and central memory subsets were obtained from all 28 donors. Broader findings and caveats from the paper: Patients with type 1 diabetes made fewer insertions and deleted more nucleotides at VDJ recombination sites, implying thymic rearrangement abnormalities. PCR might favor shorter templates, but patient and control samples were amplified and corrected together, so any skew would affect both groups equally. Because cDNA rather than genomic DNA was sequenced, highly expressing activated cells could have been over-represented, although no difference in activation and CD3 levels was found between groups. In all four CD4+ subsets, TCRB CDR3 length was moderately but significantly shorter in type 1 diabetes patients. Naive, central memory and regulatory TCRB repertoires appeared to be more similar among patients than among healthy donors. HLA sub-analyses involved small numbers of individuals, so any influence of HLA type on TCRB rearrangement remained unresolved.

Each donor gave one peripheral blood draw, about 100 mL on average, collected into heparinised tubes. A BD FACSAria II was used to sort naive, central memory, regulatory and stem cell-like memory CD4+ T cells with a panel that included CD45RO, CCR7, CD25, CD127, CD95 and CD27. A purity above 95% was achieved for all sorted populations. Right away, PBMCs were isolated by Lymphoprep density gradient centrifugation and were stained directly, with no culture step. So that batch effects would be minimized, each experiment stained and sorted samples in pairs, pairing one healthy donor with one patient. The High Capacity cDNA Reverse Transcription Kit was used to reverse transcribe all of the isolated RNA, meaning that expressed TCRB transcripts were what got sequenced. Naive, central memory and regulatory T cell samples underwent deep immunoSEQ sequencing, averaging about 3.57 million total reads per sample. Sorted cells were lysed in RLT buffer, and RNA was extracted using DNase-treated RNeasy Micro or Mini kits according to cell number. To prevent cross-contamination, every cell subset was processed on its own, while patient and healthy donor samples were processed together. The immunoSEQ multiplex PCR was used to amplify TCRB sequences from cDNA, generating 87-bp fragments that spanned the CDR3 region. Amplicons were sequenced on the Illumina HiSeq platform. Under the source paper's analysis protocol: PCR bias was computationally corrected using synthetic template baselines, reads within Hamming distance 2 were collapsed, and singletons that could not be merged were discarded. Reads were aligned to IMGT to assign V, D and J genes, CDR3 length, and insertions or deletions at six rearrangement sites. Within each subset, clonotype counts were normalized to the number of sorted cells before true diversity and Gini coefficients were calculated with the tcR R package. The overlap coefficient, calculated on TCRB nucleotide sequences, was used to quantify repertoire sharing. TCRdb limited this immuneACCESS table to in-frame rearrangements with V and J called. A share of clones is missing; checked studies link under half to unresolved V genes, and the rest is unexplained. V and J calls and clone size follow that table, whereas D and trimming were derived from the DNA. This sample lists some 160,000 clones; roughly 9% were detected once. The ten largest clones capture 0.65% to 0.9% of the sample.

There are 16 amino acids in the CDR3, from cysteine to phenylalanine inclusive. CDR3 DNA is the only sequence kept; it has 48 bases, read in frame from the first base. From a lookup of the germline V gene, CDR1 and CDR2 are SGHTA and FQGTGA. At the junction V is shortened by 4 bases and J by 0 bases; bases outside the gene matches: 2. This clone was seen a few times. Its antigen remains unidentified. Base quality data are lacking; no much larger clone is found one base away. The rearrangement combines TRBV7-3 with TRBJ2-6; 8 bases in the middle match TRBD1. Sequences were obtained from central memory CD4+ T cells from blood. The TCR originated in a woman between 25 and 40 years old with type 1 diabetes. The CDR3 protein is CASSSTGGSGANVLTF. The DNA sequence is given as TGTGCCAGCAGCTCCACAGGGGGCTCTGGGGCCAACGTCCTGACTTTC.